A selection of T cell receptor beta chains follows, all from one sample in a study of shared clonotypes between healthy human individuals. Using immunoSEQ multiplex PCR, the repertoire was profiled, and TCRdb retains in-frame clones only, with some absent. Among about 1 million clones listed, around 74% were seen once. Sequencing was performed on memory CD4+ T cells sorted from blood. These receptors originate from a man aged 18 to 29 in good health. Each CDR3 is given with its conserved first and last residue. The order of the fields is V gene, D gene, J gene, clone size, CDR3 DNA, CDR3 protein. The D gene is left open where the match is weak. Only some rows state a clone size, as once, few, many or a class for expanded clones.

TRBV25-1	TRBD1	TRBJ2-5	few	TGTGCCAGCAGATCACATACAGGGGTCGAGAATATCGAGACCCAGTACTTC	CASRSHTGVENIETQYF
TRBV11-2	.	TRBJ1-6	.	TGTGCCAGCCTCGGTCTGGGTGATTCACCCCTCCACTTT	CASLGLGDSPLHF
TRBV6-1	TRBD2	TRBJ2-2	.	TGTGCCAGCAGTGAAATAGGGAGGGCCGGGGAGCTGTTTTTT	CASSEIGRAGELFF
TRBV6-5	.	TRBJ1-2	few	TGTGCCAGCAGTTCGGACCCTTATTATGGCTACACCTTC	CASSSDPYYGYTF
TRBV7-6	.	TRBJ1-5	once	TGTGCCAGCAGCGCTGGGACAAAGGAACAGCCCCAGCATTTT	CASSAGTKEQPQHF
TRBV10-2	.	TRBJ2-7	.	TGCGCCAGCAGTGAGTCCCGGCCAGGCCTGACCTACGAGCAGTACTTC	CASSESRPGLTYEQYF
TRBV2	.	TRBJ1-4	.	TGTGCCAGCCGAGGGTTTGCAACTAATGAAAAACTGTTTTTT	CASRGFATNEKLFF
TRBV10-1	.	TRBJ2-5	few	TGCGCCAGCAGTCCCGGGACGAAAGGAGAGACCCAGTACTTC	CASSPGTKGETQYF
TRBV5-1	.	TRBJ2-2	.	TGCGCCAGCGCGGGGATGAGGAACACCGGGGAGCTGTTTTTT	CASAGMRNTGELFF
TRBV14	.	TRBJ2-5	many	TGTGCCAGCAGCCTCAGCGCAGGCCCGACCCAGTACTTC	CASSLSAGPTQYF
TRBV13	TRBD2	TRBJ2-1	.	TGTGCCAGCAGCTTATCCGTCCTAGCGGCATCCTACAATGAGCAGTTCTTC	CASSLSVLAASYNEQFF
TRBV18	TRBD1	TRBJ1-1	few	TGTGCCAGCCGGACAGGGATTGAAGCTTTCTTT	CASRTGIEAFF
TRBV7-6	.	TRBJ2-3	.	TGTGCCAGCAGCTCGGTCAGGTCTCCCTCTAGCACAGATACGCAGTATTTT	CASSSVRSPSSTDTQYF
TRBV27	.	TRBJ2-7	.	TGTGCCAGCAGTCCCGGTGTCTTCTACGAGCAGTACTTC	CASSPGVFYEQYF
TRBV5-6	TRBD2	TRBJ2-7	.	TGTGCCAGCAGCTTGATACCGGGAGGGCCAATCGAGCAGTACTTC	CASSLIPGGPIEQYF
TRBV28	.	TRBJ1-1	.	TGTGCCAGCAGTTTTGGCCGCAGGGGAGCTTTCTTT	CASSFGRRGAFF
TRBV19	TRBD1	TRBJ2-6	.	TGTGCCAGTAGGGGGGCCAGGGGGACCCCCGCTGGCGCTGGGGCCAACGTCCTGACTTTC	CASRGARGTPAGAGANVLTF
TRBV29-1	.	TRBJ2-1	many	TGCAGCGTTGAAGAGGGCGCGCAGATCTACAATGAGCAGTTCTTC	CSVEEGAQIYNEQFF
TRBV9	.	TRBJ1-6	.	TGTGCCAGCAGCGTAGCTACGGGGGGCCCGAATTCACCCCTCCACTTT	CASSVATGGPNSPLHF
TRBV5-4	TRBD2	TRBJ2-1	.	TGTGCCAGCAGCTTGTCCCTCCGCGGGAGAATCCCTGAGCAGTTCTTC	CASSLSLRGRIPEQFF
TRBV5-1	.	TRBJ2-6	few	TGCGCCAGCGGCCCGGGGGCTGGGGCCAACGTCCTGACTTTC	CASGPGAGANVLTF
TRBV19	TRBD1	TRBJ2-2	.	TGTGCCAGTATAGGCCTCCCCGGGACAGGGGGGGCCGGGGAGCTGTTTTTT	CASIGLPGTGGAGELFF
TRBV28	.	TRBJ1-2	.	TGTGCCAGCAGCAAGGGGGGTTTCGGCTATGGCTACACCTTC	CASSKGGFGYGYTF
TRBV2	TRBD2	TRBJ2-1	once	TGTGCCAGCAGTATCTCCGGGACTAGCGGGAGGGCTACCTCCTACAATGAGCAGTTCTTC	CASSISGTSGRATSYNEQFF
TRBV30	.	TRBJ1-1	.	TGTGCCTGGGGACGAAGGCACACTGAAGCTTTCTTT	CAWGRRHTEAFF
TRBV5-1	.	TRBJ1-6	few	TGCGCCAGCAGCTCGCAAGAAGGGCCCCTCCACTTT	CASSSQEGPLHF
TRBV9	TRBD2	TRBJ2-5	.	TGTGCCAGCAGCCCCTTAGCGGGAGGTCGGGAGACCCAGTACTTC	CASSPLAGGRETQYF
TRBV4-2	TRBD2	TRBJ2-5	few	TGTGCCAGCAGCCAAGATAGCGGGGGGGCAGGAGAGACCCAGTACTTC	CASSQDSGGAGETQYF
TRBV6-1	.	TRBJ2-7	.	TGTGCCAGCAGCTCCCCGGGGATCGAGCAGTACTTC	CASSSPGIEQYF
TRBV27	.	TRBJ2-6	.	TGTGCCAGCAGTTTAGAAGGGCTCGGGGCCAACGTCCTGACTTTC	CASSLEGLGANVLTF
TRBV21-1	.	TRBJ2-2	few	TGTGCCAGCAGCACCAGAAGAGGCCAGGACACCGGGGAGCTGTTTTTT	CASSTRRGQDTGELFF
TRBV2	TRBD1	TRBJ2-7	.	TGTGCCAGCAGTGGACAGGGGGCGACTTACGAGCAGTACTTC	CASSGQGATYEQYF
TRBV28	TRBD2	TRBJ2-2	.	TGTGCCAGCAGTTTAGCGGGGGGGAGCACCGGGGAGCTGTTTTTT	CASSLAGGSTGELFF
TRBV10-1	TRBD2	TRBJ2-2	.	TGCGCCAGCAGTGCGGGCGGGAGGTCCCCGAACACCGGGGAGCTGTTTTTT	CASSAGGRSPNTGELFF
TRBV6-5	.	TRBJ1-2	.	TGTGCCACCTTTCCATCGGGACGATATGGCTACACCTTC	CATFPSGRYGYTF
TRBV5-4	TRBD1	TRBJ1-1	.	TGTGCCAGCAGCGGGACAGTGAGGAACACTGAAGCTTTCTTT	CASSGTVRNTEAFF
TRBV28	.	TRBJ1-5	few	TGTGCCAGCAGTTTAGGACGGTACAATCAGCCCCAGCATTTT	CASSLGRYNQPQHF
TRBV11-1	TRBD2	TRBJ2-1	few	TGTGCCAGCAGCTTTTTAGCGGGGGGGGTTAATGAGCAGTTCTTC	CASSFLAGGVNEQFF
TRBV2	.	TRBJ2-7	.	TGTGCCAGCAGCCTCCGCCGAGGGTACGAGCAGTACTTC	CASSLRRGYEQYF
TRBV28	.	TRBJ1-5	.	TGTGCCAGCACTTACAGTAGTCAGCCCCAGCATTTT	CASTYSSQPQHF
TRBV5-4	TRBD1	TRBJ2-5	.	TGTGCCAGCAGCGGCGACAGGGTAGGAGTAGGGACCCAGTACTTC	CASSGDRVGVGTQYF
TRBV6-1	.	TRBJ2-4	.	TGTGCCAGCAGTGAAATTGAAGGAGTGGGAAACATTCAGTACTTC	CASSEIEGVGNIQYF
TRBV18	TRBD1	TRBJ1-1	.	TGTGCCAGCTCACGACAGGGGGCTAGCACTGAAGCTTTCTTT	CASSRQGASTEAFF
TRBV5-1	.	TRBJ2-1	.	TGCGCCAGCAGCCCCACTAGTTACAATGAGCAGTTCTTC	CASSPTSYNEQFF
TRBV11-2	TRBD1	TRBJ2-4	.	TGTGCCAGCAGCCCATCCGGGACAGGGGTGGCCAAAAACATTCAGTACTTC	CASSPSGTGVAKNIQYF
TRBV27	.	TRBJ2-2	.	TGTGCCAGCAGGCTCGAGGTGAACCGAGCGAACACCGGGGAGCTGTTTTTT	CASRLEVNRANTGELFF
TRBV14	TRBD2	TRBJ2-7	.	TGTGCCAGCAGCCAAGGAGCGGGAGTTAAGCAGTACTTC	CASSQGAGVKQYF
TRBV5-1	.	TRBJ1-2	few	TGCGCCAGCAGCCCGGAGGGAAGGGGCTACACCTTC	CASSPEGRGYTF
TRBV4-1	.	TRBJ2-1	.	TGCGCCAGCAGCCAAGTCGGCCTTACCTCCTACAATGAGCAGTTCTTC	CASSQVGLTSYNEQFF